One T cell receptor (beta chain) is described in this entry. The antigen is unknown. A much bigger clone sits one base away, suggesting this may be a read error. This sample is part of a study of molecular identifiers for immune sequencing clone quantification. Study findings and constraints: Spike-in Jurkat TCR RNA from a single cell reportedly registered among 950,000 or so naive cells. For highly expanded clones, sizes could be underestimated when identical TCR molecules share a barcode.

CD8+CD4-CCR7+CD45RA+ sorting gave the naive CD8 T cells. Preparation of the bulk TCR libraries relied on previously described methods and listed TCR primers. TCRdb redid the calling of the PCR reads with MiXCR, one entry per CDR3 protein. The sample holds 490,000 or so distinct CDR3 sequences, around 25% seen once. V was pared by 5 bases and J by 4 bases, with 8 bases of the junction left unmatched. This CDR3 contains 15 residues. CDR1 is SEHNR and CDR2 is FQNEAQ in the germline V gene (reference sequence). The receptor was isolated from a human donor in good health. Some libraries in this study had Jurkat cell RNA spiked in. The chain links TRBV7-9 to TRBJ2-3, with TRBD1 matching 8 bases. Sequenced material: naive CD8+ T cells from blood, with Jurkat cell RNA spiked in. Documented subset: FACS-sorted CD8+CD4-CCR7+CD45RA+ naive T cells. The CDR3 DNA reads TGTGCCAGCAGCCTTTTCGGACAGGGCCCAGATACGCAGTATTTT. Translating it yields CASSLFGQGPDTQYF.